These 3 T cell receptor beta chains share one sample of origin, sequenced in a study of Graves' ophthalmopathy and Graves' hyperthyroidism. The study amplified TCR beta CDR3 regions using RNA transcripts. Amplification began with first-round RT-PCR using HTBI primers, then second-round multiplex PCR was performed. TCRdb redid the calling of the multiplex PCR reads with MiXCR, one entry per CDR3 protein. The sample comprises approximately 50,000 distinct CDR3 sequences, 50% of which are singletons, and about 24% rests with the top ten. The specimen was peripheral blood. These receptors were obtained from an adult man with Graves' ophthalmopathy.

CDR3 bases: TGCGCCAGCAGCTTGTGGAACAGCGCAGACGAGCAGTACGTC. It encodes CASSLWNSADEQYV. J is TRBJ2-7 and V is TRBV5-1; D uncertain. CDR3 size: 14 residues. V lost 1 base and J 5 bases, leaving 13 bases between the germline ends. Looked up from germline, CDR1 is SGHRS and CDR2 is YFSETQ.

The chain has TRBV19 and TRBJ2-5; 7 nucleotides align to TRBD1. The germline V gene has CDR1 LNHDA and CDR2 SQIVND (reference sequence). This CDR3 has 17 residues. J gave up 4 bases and V 5 bases, and 16 bases lay outside the gene matches. CDR3 sequence: CASSGGETGTRRETQYF. For the CDR3, the DNA is TGTGCCAGTAGTGGCGGTGAGACAGGGACACGTCGAGAGACCCAGTACTTC.

This sequence joins TRBV6-4 and TRBJ1-2; no firm D call. Trimming removed 0 bases at V and 0 bases at J, with 8 bases between. This CDR3 is built from 15 residues. Germline CDR1 MRHNA, CDR2 SNTAGT. In DNA, the CDR3 is TGTGCCAGCAGTGACTCTAGGCGCCCTAACTATGGCTACACCTTC. This sequence encodes CASSDSRRPNYGYTF.